The rows below give T cell receptor beta chains drawn from one sample of a study of cytomegalovirus exposure and HLA in healthy donors. Profiled with immunoSEQ multiplex PCR; TCRdb holds only in-frame clones, not every one. The sample yields around 190,000 clones, about 85% seen once. Sequencing was done on a sample of PBMCs. Source of these receptors: a woman in her forties or fifties in good health and CMV-seronegative. The CDR3 runs from the conserved cysteine through the conserved F or W. Fields, in order: V gene, D gene, J gene, clone size, CDR3 DNA, CDR3 protein. D genes are given only for firm matches. Some rows have no size entry. The others give once, few or many, or a class for an expanded clone.

TRBV7-2	TRBD2	TRBJ2-1	once	TGTGCCAGCAGCCGTGGGGACGGCGGGAGGGTGAATGAGCAGTTCTTC	CASSRGDGGRVNEQFF
TRBV6-5	NA	TRBJ1-3	NA	TGTGCCAGCAGCCCGGACAGATTCTCTGGAAACACCATATATTTT	CASSPDRFSGNTIYF
TRBV5-1	NA	TRBJ1-3	NA	TGCGCCAGCAGCTTAGGGGATTTCTCTGGAAACACCATATATTTT	CASSLGDFSGNTIYF
TRBV29-1	NA	TRBJ2-7	NA	TGCAGCGTCCGGACAGCTAGCTCCTACGAGCAGTACTTC	CSVRTASSYEQYF
TRBV2	TRBD1	TRBJ1-2	few	TGTGCCAGCAGTGATGAGGGGACAGGGGACTATGGCTACACCTTC	CASSDEGTGDYGYTF
TRBV6-4	TRBD2	TRBJ2-2	NA	TGTGCCAGCAGTGATGGGCTAGCGGCTCCCACCGGGGAGCTGTTTTTT	CASSDGLAAPTGELFF
TRBV9	TRBD1	TRBJ2-3	NA	TGTGCCAGCAGCGTTATGACAGGGCAAACAGATACGCAGTATTTT	CASSVMTGQTDTQYF
TRBV27	NA	TRBJ1-2	NA	TGTGCCAGCAGCACTCTCCGGGGAGATCGAATTAACTATGGCTACACCTTC	CASSTLRGDRINYGYTF
TRBV11-1	NA	TRBJ2-1	NA	TGTGCCAGCACCCCCAGTCCCGATGAGCAGTTCTTC	CASTPSPDEQFF
TRBV10-3	NA	TRBJ2-1	NA	TGTGCCATCAGTGAGCCTACACTCATGAGACCGGACTCGGGGGAGCAGTTCTTC	CAISEPTLMRPDSGEQFF
TRBV7-2	TRBD2	TRBJ2-3	NA	TGTGCCAGCAGCTTAGAGCGCGGGAGGCCCCTAGGTACGCAGTATTTT	CASSLERGRPLGTQYF
TRBV5-4	TRBD2	TRBJ2-3	NA	TGTGCCAGCAGCTTCGGGGCGGGGGGGCCGCAGGGAGATACGCAGTATTTT	CASSFGAGGPQGDTQYF
TRBV6-5	NA	TRBJ1-6	NA	TGTGCCAGCAGAAAAGGGACATACAATTCACCCCTCCACTTT	CASRKGTYNSPLHF
TRBV15	NA	TRBJ2-5	NA	TGTGCCACCAGCGCCTCGGGGTCTAGAGGAGAGACCCAGTACTTC	CATSASGSRGETQYF
TRBV5-4	TRBD1	TRBJ2-5	NA	TGTGCCAGCAGCTTACAGGGGGGAGAGACCCAGTACTTC	CASSLQGGETQYF
TRBV7-2	NA	TRBJ2-7	NA	TGTGCCAGCAGCTTAGGCTATGAGGGATCCTACGAGCAGTACTTC	CASSLGYEGSYEQYF
TRBV4-3	TRBD1	TRBJ2-1	NA	TGCGCCAGCAGCCAAGATAGAGGACAGGGGCCTTCCTACAATGAGCAGTTCTTC	CASSQDRGQGPSYNEQFF
TRBV19	TRBD2	TRBJ2-1	NA	TGTGCCAGTAGTATACAACTAGCGGGGGGGCGCAATGAGCAGTTCTTC	CASSIQLAGGRNEQFF
TRBV11-2	TRBD2	TRBJ2-7	few	TGTGCCAGCAGGAGACTAGCGGGAGGTAGCGCCAACGAGCAGTACTTC	CASRRLAGGSANEQYF
TRBV7-2	TRBD1	TRBJ2-7	NA	TGTGCCAGCAGCTTCGGGACAGGGATGTACGAGCAGTACTTC	CASSFGTGMYEQYF
TRBV6-1	TRBD1	TRBJ2-7	NA	TGTGCCAGCAGTGAAGGGGACAGGCGCTACGAGCAGTACTTC	CASSEGDRRYEQYF
TRBV7-9	TRBD1	TRBJ2-5	once	TGTGCCAGCAGCTTAGCGTCGGACAGGGGACAAGAGACCCAGTACTTC	CASSLASDRGQETQYF
TRBV7-8	TRBD1	TRBJ2-3	NA	TGTGCCAGCAGCCTCGGGACAGGGCAGGACACAGATACGCAGTATTTT	CASSLGTGQDTDTQYF
TRBV19	NA	TRBJ2-3	NA	TGTGCCAGTTCCCCAGCGGCAGGGGTGACAGATACGCAGTATTTT	CASSPAAGVTDTQYF
TRBV6-1	TRBD1	TRBJ2-7	few	TGTGCCAGCAGTGCCATTGACAGGGGGTGGTCCTACGAGCAGTACTTC	CASSAIDRGWSYEQYF
TRBV7-8	TRBD1	TRBJ1-6	NA	TGTGCCAGCACCCCGATCGGACAGGGGATAAGTTCACCCCTCCACTTT	CASTPIGQGISSPLHF
TRBV7-8	NA	TRBJ2-3	NA	TGTGCCAGCAGCTTAGGCGGGGGCCGCACAGATACGCAGTATTTT	CASSLGGGRTDTQYF
TRBV18	TRBD1	TRBJ1-1	NA	TGTGCCAGCTCAGCCCGAACAGGGGGCGCAGAGAACACTGAAGCTTTCTTT	CASSARTGGAENTEAFF
TRBV5-1	TRBD2	TRBJ2-7	NA	TGCGCCAGCAGCTTGGCCTTGGGAGGGCCCTACGAGCAGTACTTC	CASSLALGGPYEQYF
TRBV9	NA	TRBJ1-4	NA	TGTGCCAGCAGCCGCACTACGCAGAGTGAAAAACTGTTTTTT	CASSRTTQSEKLFF
TRBV5-5	NA	TRBJ2-1	NA	TGTGCCAGCAGCTTTTATAGCGGAGCCAGGATTGAGCAGTTCTTC	CASSFYSGARIEQFF
TRBV29-1	NA	TRBJ1-2	once	TGCAGCGTTGTAGAGGGGAGTTCGGGCTACACCTTC	CSVVEGSSGYTF
TRBV6-5	TRBD1	TRBJ1-1	NA	TGTGCCAGCAGTCCCGGGACAGGGAGTGAAGCTTTCTTT	CASSPGTGSEAFF
TRBV7-2	NA	TRBJ1-1	NA	TGTGCCAGCAGCTTAGAGGGGGGAGGGGCCCAAGCTTTCTTT	CASSLEGGGAQAFF
TRBV28	TRBD1	TRBJ1-5	NA	TGTGCCAGCAGTCCTCGACAGGGGGCCTATCAGCCCCAGCATTTT	CASSPRQGAYQPQHF
TRBV14	NA	TRBJ2-1	NA	TGTGCCAGCAGCCCAGGGGGGACGATCCGGTTAGATGAGCAGTTCTTC	CASSPGGTIRLDEQFF
TRBV5-1	NA	TRBJ1-1	NA	TGCGCCAGCAGCTTGGGGACATCGAACACTGAAGCTTTCTTT	CASSLGTSNTEAFF
TRBV5-8	TRBD1	TRBJ1-2	NA	TGTGCCAGCAGCTCCCGACAGGGTGTATTAAACTATGGCTACACCTTC	CASSSRQGVLNYGYTF
TRBV5-6	TRBD2	TRBJ2-3	NA	TGTGCCAGCAGCCCCAGGGGACGGGGGGGGAATACGCAGTATTTT	CASSPRGRGGNTQYF
TRBV7-9	TRBD1	TRBJ2-7	few	TGTGCCAGCAGCTCCCGACAGGGGTTCTACGAGCAGTACTTC	CASSSRQGFYEQYF
TRBV5-1	NA	TRBJ1-5	NA	TGCGCCAGCAGCTGGGAGGGGGGAAGCAATCAGCCCCAGCATTTT	CASSWEGGSNQPQHF
TRBV6-7	TRBD1	TRBJ1-5	NA	TGTGCCACCCCAGGGGGCCGCGAACGGGTCGATTATAGCAATCAGCCCCAGCATTTT	CATPGGRERVDYSNQPQHF
TRBV6-1	TRBD1	TRBJ1-2	NA	TGTGCCAGCAGCGCCCGACAGGGAGGAAGCTATGGCTACACCTTC	CASSARQGGSYGYTF
TRBV15	TRBD1	TRBJ1-5	NA	TGTGCCACCAGCAGAGACAGGGGGATTCAGCCCCAGCATTTT	CATSRDRGIQPQHF
TRBV5-1	NA	TRBJ2-1	NA	TGCGCCAGCAGCTTAATCCCCCCCAGGGCGAATGAGCAGTTCTTC	CASSLIPPRANEQFF
TRBV5-4	NA	TRBJ1-2	NA	TGTGCCAGCAGCTCCGGACAGCTAGGTGGCTACACCTTC	CASSSGQLGGYTF
TRBV29-1	TRBD1	TRBJ2-1	NA	TGCAGCGTTGGGGCAGGGGGAATACTTTTCAATGAGCAGTTCTTC	CSVGAGGILFNEQFF